This T cell receptor (beta chain) appears in the sequencing data of a study of T cell responses to AZD1222 COVID-19 vaccine (dated by TCRdb to the early 2020s). Regarding the complete study: Because spike-specific TCR depth and breadth did not differ between the two schedules, AZD1222 recipients who got a second dose at roughly 4 weeks were pooled with those who got a second dose at roughly 12 weeks. Trial participants were enrolled by age into subgroups of 18-55, 56-69 and 70-plus years, and about 150, 27 and 61 TCR-sequenced participants, respectively, were included in these subgroups. TCR sequencing covered roughly 230 trial participants: 207 given two doses of AZD1222 and 26 given two doses of MenACWY control vaccine. General conclusions and limits of the study: A significant rise in spike-specific TCR breadth and depth was observed after two AZD1222 doses relative to day 0 and relative to MenACWY recipients. Participants were mostly white British and included more females than males, and it was suggested by the authors that clonal diversity may have been underestimated. Conclusions about previously exposed vaccinees are limited, since just five or six AZD1222 recipients were seropositive for SARS-CoV-2 at baseline. Vaccine-associated CD4 TCRs spanned the whole spike protein, with dominant responses in regions 160-218 and 743-854. Reportedly, close to half of the unique spike-specific TCRs recognized epitopes lying outside the regions that are mutated in the B.1.351 and B.1.1.7 variants. No day 14 peak-response samples were available, so repertoires were characterized only after the peak T cell response. In the small 56-69-year group, the increase in depth fell short of significance, most likely because of low power.

From the cysteine through the phenylalanine, the CDR3 covers 13 amino acids. CDR3 DNA is the only sequence kept; it has 39 bases, read in frame from the first base. V is shortened by 3 bases, J by 0 bases, and the region joining them spans 5 bases. For CDR1 and CDR2, the germline V gene (reference sequence) lists LNHNV and YYDKDF. According to the study, the label for this sample's time point signals: baseline before first vaccination. Samples from vaccinated people were obtained from the UK trials COV001 and COV002, which included a single-blind randomized controlled phase 2/3 trial of AZD1222 (ChAdOx1 nCoV-19) in healthy adults. Trial participant PBMC samples were collected at day 0 and day 28 after the second dose for TCRbeta chain sequencing. Notes on this clone: The specificity of this receptor is unknown. No much larger clonotype is one base removed from it; base qualities were not supplied.

The CDR3 regions of human TCRbeta chains were subjected to immunosequencing. The authors' pipeline ran thus. TCRs in the repertoires were compared against a reference library of SARS-CoV-2-specific TCRs that had been generated with the MIRA antigen-specificity platform. Breadth meant the fraction of unique TCRs that were SARS-CoV-2-associated, whereas depth meant the fraction of total T cells that were SARS-CoV-2-associated. Using the MIRA data, each spike-specific TCR was assigned both to the spike region to which the TCR was reactive and to a CD4 or CD8 class. Log10-transformed breadth and depth values were compared by one-way ANOVA with Sidak's multiple comparisons tests. The table was pulled from immuneACCESS by TCRdb, which kept in-frame rearrangements only. Such tables lose some clones; where checked, under half of the loss comes from unresolved V genes, and the rest has no known cause. V and J calls and clone size are those listed in that table; D and trimming were worked out from the DNA. This sample is represented by 90,000 to 150,000 clones; roughly 90% of them were singletons. Under 4.5% of the sample goes to the ten largest clones.

This chain is built from TRBV15 and TRBJ1-1, with the D gene uncertain. The sample in question was peripheral blood, obtained on day 0 of AZD1222 vaccination. This receptor was obtained from an adult in good health. The sequenced DNA: TGTGCCACCAGCAGCCTTATGAACACTGAAGCTTTCTTT. It is translated as CATSSLMNTEAFF.